This T cell receptor (beta chain) was recorded in a study of blood T cell repertoires in COVID-19. Study at large: The United States, Italy and Spain were the sources of the acute and convalescent COVID-19 samples. Sources were T cells, B-cell-depleted T cells, or PBMCs; the material itself was cDNA or gDNA.

Authors' processing steps: Amplification of reference gene primers provided the estimated nucleated cell counts. Clones were sequenced by immunoSEQ multiplex PCR, and TCRdb holds only the in-frame ones, with some missing. V and J calls and clone size come straight from that table; D and trimming were deduced from the DNA. The profile shows roughly 73,000 clones, 85% to 90% of them singletons. Sequencing was carried out using peripheral blood. This clonotype was obtained from a man aged 70-80 years with active COVID-19.

CDR3 residues: CASRLALGQEGADTQYF. The CDR3 bases are TGTGCAAGTCGCTTAGCGCTAGGACAAGAAGGGGCAGATACGCAGTATTTT. V usage is TRBV12-2 and J usage is TRBJ2-3; the table assigns TRBD1, which was not confirmed against the DNA. TRBV12-2 corresponds to a pseudogene. The CDR3 length is 17 residues.